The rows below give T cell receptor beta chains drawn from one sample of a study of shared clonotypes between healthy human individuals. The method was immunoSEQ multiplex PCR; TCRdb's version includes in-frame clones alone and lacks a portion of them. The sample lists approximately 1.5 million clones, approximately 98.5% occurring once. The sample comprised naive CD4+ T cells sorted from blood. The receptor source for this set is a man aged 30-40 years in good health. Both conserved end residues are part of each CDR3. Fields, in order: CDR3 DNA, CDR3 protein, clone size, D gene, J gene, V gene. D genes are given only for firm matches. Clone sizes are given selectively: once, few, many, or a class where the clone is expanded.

TGCGCCAGCAGCCTCCTCCGACAGTCGCAAGAGACCCAGTACTTC CASSLLRQSQETQYF - - TRBJ2-5 TRBV5-1
TGTGCCAGCAGAGGGGACCAAGAGACCCAGTACTTC CASRGDQETQYF - - TRBJ2-5 TRBV2
TGTGCCAGCAGCTTAGGACGTACCAATGAGCAGTTCTTC CASSLGRTNEQFF once - TRBJ2-1 TRBV7-6
TGTGCCAGCAGCTTAGGGGGACTAGCGGGGAGCTCCTACGAGCAGTACTTC CASSLGGLAGSSYEQYF - TRBD2 TRBJ2-7 TRBV7-2
TGCAGCGTCGCACTAGCGTCTACCTACGAGCAGTACTTC CSVALASTYEQYF - TRBD2 TRBJ2-7 TRBV29-1
TGTGCCTGGAGTGCCCTCCGCGGCTATGGCTACACCTTC CAWSALRGYGYTF - - TRBJ1-2 TRBV30
TGTGCCAGCAGTTACTCAGGGGAAGAGCAGTACTTC CASSYSGEEQYF - - TRBJ2-7 TRBV6-6
TGTGCCAGCAGCCCCGGGACTAGCGGGAGCCTACCTTCTGGGCAAGAGACCCAGTACTTC CASSPGTSGSLPSGQETQYF - TRBD2 TRBJ2-5 TRBV9
TGTGCCAGCTTGGAACTTCCTGGAAACACCATATATTTT CASLELPGNTIYF once - TRBJ1-3 TRBV2
TGCGCCAGCAGTGGAGCGGGAGTATCTGGGGCCAACGTCCTGACTTTC CASSGAGVSGANVLTF - TRBD2 TRBJ2-6 TRBV10-2
TGTGCCAGCAGCTTAGTACAGCGGTCGTCTGGGGCCAACGTCCTGACTTTC CASSLVQRSSGANVLTF - - TRBJ2-6 TRBV11-2
TGTGCCAGCAGCGTGGGACAGTACTATGGCTACACCTTC CASSVGQYYGYTF - TRBD1 TRBJ1-2 TRBV7-9
TGCAGTGCTAGAGGACAGGATGGCTACACCTTC CSARGQDGYTF - - TRBJ1-2 TRBV20-1
TGTGCCAGCAGCTTAGGGGAAAGACCCGCATTATGGTACTTC CASSLGERPALWYF - - TRBJ2-4 TRBV7-2
TGTGCCAGCAGCTTAGACCTTTACACCGGGGAGCTGTTTTTT CASSLDLYTGELFF - - TRBJ2-2 TRBV7-3
TGTGCCAGCACGTTAGACTACCTGCAATCCAATGAGCAGTTCTTC CASTLDYLQSNEQFF - - TRBJ2-1 TRBV7-2
TGTGCCAGCCGGGTTGGGGACCCCGGAACTGGGGCCAACGTCCTGACTTTC CASRVGDPGTGANVLTF - - TRBJ2-6 TRBV13
TGTGCCATCAGTGAGGTGGGCGACGAGCAGTACTTC CAISEVGDEQYF - - TRBJ2-7 TRBV10-3
TGTGCCAGCAGCGCCCGGCTTGCGAACACCGGGGAGCTGTTTTTT CASSARLANTGELFF - - TRBJ2-2 TRBV11-2
TGTGCCAGCAGCGCCCTGCCCTCCTTGAACACTGAAGCTTTCTTT CASSALPSLNTEAFF - - TRBJ1-1 TRBV9
TGTGCCAGCAGCCCTCGGACGCTAGGGGCCAACGTCCTGACTTTC CASSPRTLGANVLTF - - TRBJ2-6 TRBV4-2
TGTGCCAGCACCGGGACTAGCGGAACTCCGGGTGCCGGGGAGCTGTTTTTT CASTGTSGTPGAGELFF - TRBD2 TRBJ2-2 TRBV27
TGTGCCAGCAGTGAAGCGCTTCGAGCGGGCTCTGGAAACACCATATATTTT CASSEALRAGSGNTIYF - - TRBJ1-3 TRBV6-1
TGCGCCAGCAGGGGTATAGGGGGGACTGAAGCTTTCTTT CASRGIGGTEAFF - - TRBJ1-1 TRBV5-1
TGTGCCAGCAGCTGGCCAGAAGAAGCTTTCTTT CASSWPEEAFF - - TRBJ1-1 TRBV7-2
TGTGCCAGTGGGACAGGGAGCAATCAGCCCCAGCATTTT CASGTGSNQPQHF - TRBD1 TRBJ1-5 TRBV19
TGTGCCAGCAGCATAGCCCGGTTGGCAATAGATACGCAGTATTTT CASSIARLAIDTQYF - - TRBJ2-3 TRBV7-2
TGTGCCAGCAGCTCAGGGGGACTAGTAGTAAATGAGCAGTTCTTC CASSSGGLVVNEQFF - - TRBJ2-1 TRBV7-3
TGTGCCATTCAGGGGCGGACTGAAGCTTTCTTT CAIQGRTEAFF once - TRBJ1-1 TRBV10-3
TGCAGCGAGGACCTCAGCTCCTACAATGAGCAGTTCTTC CSEDLSSYNEQFF - - TRBJ2-1 TRBV29-1
TGTGCCAGCAGGAGAGCGGGAGGGGACTACGAGCAGTACTTC CASRRAGGDYEQYF - TRBD2 TRBJ2-7 TRBV27
TGCGCCAGCAGCTTGGCGGGGCTAGCGGGAGTTATCTCCTACAATGAGCAGTTCTTC CASSLAGLAGVISYNEQFF - TRBD2 TRBJ2-1 TRBV5-1
TGTGCCAGCAGCTCCGGGACTAGCGGGATCAGAGGCACCGGGGAGCTGTTTTTT CASSSGTSGIRGTGELFF - TRBD2 TRBJ2-2 TRBV5-4
TGTGCCAGCAGCCAGACAGTCGGGGACAGGGGGTTCGGCGGGGAGCTGTTTTTT CASSQTVGDRGFGGELFF - TRBD1 TRBJ2-2 TRBV14
TGTGCCAGCAGCCCCCAGGAGGGGAGCTGGTACGAGCAGTACTTC CASSPQEGSWYEQYF - - TRBJ2-7 TRBV9
TGTGCCAGCAGCGTCGACCCAGGGGTTGGAGAGCAGTACTTC CASSVDPGVGEQYF - - TRBJ2-7 TRBV9
TGTGCCAGCTCACCGGACAGTTTTGAGGATACGCAGTATTTT CASSPDSFEDTQYF - - TRBJ2-3 TRBV18
TGCGCCAGCATTGAACTAAGCGGGAGCACAGATACGCAGTATTTT CASIELSGSTDTQYF - - TRBJ2-3 TRBV10-2
TGTGCCAGCAGTACCGTCACAGACTCTGGAAACACCATATATTTT CASSTVTDSGNTIYF - - TRBJ1-3 TRBV6-5
TGTGCCACTCGGGACGGATCCTACGAGCAGTACTTC CATRDGSYEQYF - - TRBJ2-7 TRBV2
TGTGCCAGCTCACCGCCGGGACTAGCGGTCCACGAGCAGTACTTC CASSPPGLAVHEQYF - TRBD2 TRBJ2-7 TRBV18
TGTGCCAGCAGCGGAGGGGTCTCGGGCACTGAAGCTTTCTTT CASSGGVSGTEAFF - - TRBJ1-1 TRBV9
TGTGCCAGCTCAAGATCCGGGCTTGACAATGAGCAGTTCTTC CASSRSGLDNEQFF - - TRBJ2-1 TRBV18
TGCGCCAGCAGCTTGGGTACAGTCCAAGAGACCCAGTACTTC CASSLGTVQETQYF - - TRBJ2-5 TRBV5-1